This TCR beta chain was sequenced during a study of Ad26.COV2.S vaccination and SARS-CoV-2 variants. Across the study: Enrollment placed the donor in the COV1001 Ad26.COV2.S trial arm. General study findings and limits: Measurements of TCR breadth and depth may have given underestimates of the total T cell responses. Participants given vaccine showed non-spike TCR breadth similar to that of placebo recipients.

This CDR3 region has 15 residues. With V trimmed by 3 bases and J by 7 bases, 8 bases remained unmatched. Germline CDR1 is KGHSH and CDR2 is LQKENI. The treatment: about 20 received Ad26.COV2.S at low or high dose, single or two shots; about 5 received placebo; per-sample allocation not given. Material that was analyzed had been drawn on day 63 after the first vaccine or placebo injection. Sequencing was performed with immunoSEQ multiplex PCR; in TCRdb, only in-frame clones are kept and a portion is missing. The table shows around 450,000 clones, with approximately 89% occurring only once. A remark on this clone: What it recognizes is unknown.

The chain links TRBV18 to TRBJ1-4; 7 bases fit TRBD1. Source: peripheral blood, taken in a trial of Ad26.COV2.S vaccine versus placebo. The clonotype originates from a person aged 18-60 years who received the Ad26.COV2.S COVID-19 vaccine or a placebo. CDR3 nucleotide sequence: TGTGCCAGCTCACCGAATCGGGACAGCGCTGAAAAACTGTTTTTT. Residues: CASSPNRDSAEKLFF.